The sequence of this T cell receptor beta chain was determined in a study of cytomegalovirus exposure and HLA in healthy donors. Overall study results and limits: The productive fraction for most TCR beta V segments was about 90% or about 30% in an earlier analysis. A later analysis reportedly found that, within productive TCRs, an Asian-associated ancestry cluster had fewer N-insertions than the mean observed across the roughly 700 donors.

There were likely unrecorded immune exposures, though donors were nominally healthy when sampled. With respect to this clone: The antigen remains undetermined.

In the PCR, 60 Vbeta and 13 Jbeta primers were used. Here immunoSEQ multiplex PCR was the method, and the copy in TCRdb shows in-frame clones only, minus some. The table lists 63,000 or so clones. Source material: PBMCs. The TCR comes from a boy aged 10-17 years in good health and CMV-seronegative.

CDR3 region: CASSPRTGMSTDTQYF. The CDR3 region has the DNA TGTGCCAGCAGCCCCCGGACAGGGATGAGCACAGATACGCAGTATTTT. V gene TRBV7-9 combines with J gene TRBJ2-3, with TRBD1 matching 8 bases. The CDR3 loop spans 16 amino acids. V lost 5 bases and J lost 0; bases outside the gene matches: 7. Germline CDR1 is SEHNR and CDR2 is FQNEAQ (reference sequence).